These T cell receptor beta chains were read from a single sample in a study of blood T cell repertoires in COVID-19. Method: immunoSEQ multiplex PCR; TCRdb's copy keeps in-frame clones and lacks some. This table holds roughly 180,000 clones, approximately 85% found once. Material for sequencing was peripheral blood. The receptors originated from a man older than 75 with COVID-19, enrolled during active disease. Each CDR3 is given with its conserved first and last residue. The D gene is left open where the match is weak. Clone size, where shown, is once, few, many, or a class for clones that have expanded.

J,D,V,size,CDR3,DNA
TRBJ1-4,-,TRBV5-1,-,CASSLTGDREKLFF,TGCGCCAGCAGCTTGACAGGTGACAGGGAAAAACTGTTTTTT
TRBJ2-5,TRBD1,TRBV4-3,-,CASSQIRGETQYF,TGCGCCAGCAGCCAAATCAGGGGGGAGACCCAGTACTTC
TRBJ2-2,-,TRBV2,-,CASLVTSNTGELFF,TGTGCCAGCTTAGTCACGTCGAACACCGGGGAGCTGTTTTTT
TRBJ2-5,TRBD2,TRBV6-1,once,CASSEAGGETQYF,TGTGCCAGCAGTGAGGCGGGGGGGGAGACCCAGTACTTC
TRBJ1-1,-,TRBV5-4,-,CASTRGGAGPTEAFF,TGTGCCAGCACCCGTGGGGGGGCCGGTCCCACTGAAGCTTTCTTT
TRBJ1-3,-,TRBV9,few,CASSTRPLESSGNTIYF,TGTGCCAGCAGCACCCGGCCTCTGGAGAGCTCTGGAAACACCATATATTTT
TRBJ1-1,-,TRBV6-5,-,CASSRTENTEAFF,TGTGCCAGCAGCCGGACAGAAAACACTGAAGCTTTCTTT
TRBJ1-4,-,TRBV11-2,-,CASSLAAGGEKLFF,TGTGCCAGCAGCTTAGCTGCGGGGGGAGAAAAACTGTTTTTT
TRBJ2-1,-,TRBV7-2,-,CASSFSRVLNNEQFF,TGTGCCAGCAGCTTCTCCCGGGTCTTAAACAATGAGCAGTTCTTC
TRBJ1-2,-,TRBV11-3,-,CASSPTGTTYGYTF,TGTGCCAGCAGCCCTACCGGGACAACTTATGGCTACACCTTC
TRBJ1-1,-,TRBV6-1,-,CASSEERRGEAFF,TGTGCCAGCAGTGAGGAACGGCGGGGTGAAGCTTTCTTT
TRBJ1-2,-,TRBV19,once,CASSRVHRDTSGYTF,TGTGCCAGTAGTCGCGTCCACCGGGACACAAGCGGCTACACCTTC
TRBJ1-2,-,TRBV6-5,-,CASTVDTGAYGYTF,TGTGCCAGCACTGTGGATACAGGTGCCTATGGCTACACCTTC
TRBJ1-5,-,TRBV6-5,-,CASTGPGDSPQHF,TGTGCCAGCACCGGCCCAGGGGATTCGCCCCAGCATTTT
TRBJ2-1,TRBD2,TRBV5-4,-,CASSLGPSGGPYNEQFF,TGTGCCAGCAGCTTGGGTCCTAGCGGGGGCCCCTACAATGAGCAGTTCTTC
TRBJ1-3,-,TRBV3-1/TRBV3-2,once,CASSLGVGSGNTIYF,TGTGCCAGCAGCTTGGGCGTCGGCTCTGGAAACACCATATATTTT
TRBJ2-7,TRBD1,TRBV5-6,-,CASSSITGVGEQYF,TGTGCCAGCAGCTCTATAACAGGGGTTGGCGAGCAGTACTTC
TRBJ1-1,TRBD1,TRBV6-5,-,CASTRGPGTEAFF,TGTGCCAGCACCAGGGGGCCGGGCACTGAAGCTTTCTTT
TRBJ1-2,-,TRBV9,-,CASRGSGVNYGYTF,TGTGCCAGCAGGGGATCCGGGGTCAACTATGGCTACACCTTC
TRBJ1-1,-,TRBV3-1/TRBV3-2,-,CASSQEGEVGTEAFF,TGTGCCAGCAGCCAAGAAGGGGAGGTCGGGACTGAAGCTTTCTTT
TRBJ2-1,TRBD1,TRBV4-1,-,CASSHLGTGNFNEQFF,TGCGCCAGCAGCCATCTCGGGACAGGGAACTTCAATGAGCAGTTCTTC
TRBJ1-3,-,TRBV18,few,CASSDSVGSGNTIYF,TGTGCCAGCTCGGACAGTGTGGGCTCTGGAAACACCATATATTTT